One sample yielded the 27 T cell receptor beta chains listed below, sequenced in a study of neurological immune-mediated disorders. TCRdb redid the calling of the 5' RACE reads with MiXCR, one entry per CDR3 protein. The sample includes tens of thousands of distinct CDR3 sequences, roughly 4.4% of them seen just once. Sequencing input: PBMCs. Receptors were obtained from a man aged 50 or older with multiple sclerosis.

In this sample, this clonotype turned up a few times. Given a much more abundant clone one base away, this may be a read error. CDR3 DNA sequence: TGTGCCAGCAGCAGAAAGCCGAGCCAGCCCCAGCATTTT. Amino acid sequence: CASSRKPSQPQHF. This chain uses TRBV3-1 with TRBJ1-5; D gene ambiguous. Trimming took off 5 bases at V and 7 bases at J, with 12 bases between the two ends. Germline V gene sequence: CDR1 LGHDT, CDR2 YNNKEL (reference sequence). The CDR3 has 13 amino acids. Combining the CDR3 with reference TRBV3-1 and TRBJ1-5 gives the whole variable domain DTAVSQTPKYLVTQMGNDKSIKCEQNLGHDTMYWYKQDSKKFLKIMFSYNNKELIINETVPNRFSPKSPDKAHLNLHINSLELGDSAVYFCASSRKPSQPQHFGDGTRLSIL.

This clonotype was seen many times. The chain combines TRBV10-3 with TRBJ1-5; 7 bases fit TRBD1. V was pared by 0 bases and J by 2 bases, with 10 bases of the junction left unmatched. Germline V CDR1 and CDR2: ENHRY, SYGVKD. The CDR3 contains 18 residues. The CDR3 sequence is CAISESQGEGVGNQPQHF. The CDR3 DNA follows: TGTGCCATCAGTGAGTCGCAGGGGGAGGGGGTCGGCAATCAGCCCCAGCATTTT.

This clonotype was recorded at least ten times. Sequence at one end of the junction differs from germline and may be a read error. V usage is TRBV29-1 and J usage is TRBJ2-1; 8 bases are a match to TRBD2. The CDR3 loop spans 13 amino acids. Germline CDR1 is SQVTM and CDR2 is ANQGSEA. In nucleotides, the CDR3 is TGCAGCGTTGAAGAGAGCGGGAGTGGAGATCAGGTCTTC. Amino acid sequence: CSVEESGSGDQVF.

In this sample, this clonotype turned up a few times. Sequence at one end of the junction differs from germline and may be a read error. The CDR3 DNA reads TGCAGTGCTAGGGGGGGATCTTCACCCCTCAACTTT. Its protein product is CSARGGSSPLNF. The chain carries TRBV20-1 and TRBJ1-6; a possible D gene is TRBD1 (5 bases). The germline gives CDR1 DFQATT, CDR2 SNEGSKA (reference sequence). The CDR3 totals 12 residues.

The CDR3 region is CASSYSRVQGVAFF. Here the CDR3 DNA reads TGTGCCAGCAGTTATTCGAGGGTACAGGGGGTCGCTTTCTTT. This chain connects TRBV6-5 to TRBJ1-1; TRBD1 agrees at 8 bases. CDR3 length equals 14 residues. With V trimmed by 3 bases and J by 11 bases, 11 bases remained unmatched. Germline V CDR1 and CDR2: MNHEY, SVGAGI.

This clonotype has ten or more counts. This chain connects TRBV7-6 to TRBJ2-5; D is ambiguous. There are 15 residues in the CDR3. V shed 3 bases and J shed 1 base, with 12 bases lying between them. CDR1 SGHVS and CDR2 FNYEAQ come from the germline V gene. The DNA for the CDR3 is TGTGCCAGCAGCTTGTTTCTAGGACCCCAAGAGACCCAGTACTTC. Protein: CASSLFLGPQETQYF.

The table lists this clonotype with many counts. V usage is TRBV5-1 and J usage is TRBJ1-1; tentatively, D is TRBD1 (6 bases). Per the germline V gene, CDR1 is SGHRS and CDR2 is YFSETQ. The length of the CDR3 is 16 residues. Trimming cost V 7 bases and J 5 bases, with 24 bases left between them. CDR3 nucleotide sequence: TGCGCCAGCGCTTACAGGGTACTCTCCGGAGGGACTGAAGCTTTCTTT. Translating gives CASAYRVLSGGTEAFF.

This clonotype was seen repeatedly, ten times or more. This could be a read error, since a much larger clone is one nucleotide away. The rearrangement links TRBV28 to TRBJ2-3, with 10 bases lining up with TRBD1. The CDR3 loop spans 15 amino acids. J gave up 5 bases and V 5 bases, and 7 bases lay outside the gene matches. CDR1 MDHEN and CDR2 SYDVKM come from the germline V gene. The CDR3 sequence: CASSLGQGTGDTQYF. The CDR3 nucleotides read TGTGCCAGCAGTCTGGGACAGGGGACAGGAGATACGCAGTATTTT.

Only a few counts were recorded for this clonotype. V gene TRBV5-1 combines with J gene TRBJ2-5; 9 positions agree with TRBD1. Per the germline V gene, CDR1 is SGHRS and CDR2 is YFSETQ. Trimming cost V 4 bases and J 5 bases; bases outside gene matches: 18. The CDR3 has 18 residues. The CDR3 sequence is CASSPPPPGQGRLETQYF. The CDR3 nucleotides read TGCGCCAGCAGCCCTCCCCCGCCAGGACAGGGGCGGCTGGAGACCCAGTACTTC.

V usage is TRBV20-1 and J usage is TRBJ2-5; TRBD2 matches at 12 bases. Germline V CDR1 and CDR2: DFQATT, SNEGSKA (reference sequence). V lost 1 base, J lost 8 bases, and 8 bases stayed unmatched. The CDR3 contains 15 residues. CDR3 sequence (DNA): TGCAGTGCTAGAGCTTCTAGCGGGGGGGCTGTAACCCAGTACTTC. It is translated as CSARASSGGAVTQYF.

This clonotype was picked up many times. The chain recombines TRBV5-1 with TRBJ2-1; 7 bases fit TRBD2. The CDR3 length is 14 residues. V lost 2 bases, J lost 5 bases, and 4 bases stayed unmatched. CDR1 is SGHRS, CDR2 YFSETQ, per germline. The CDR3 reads CASSFGGSNNEQFF. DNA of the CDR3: TGCGCCAGCAGCTTCGGGGGGTCAAACAATGAGCAGTTCTTC.

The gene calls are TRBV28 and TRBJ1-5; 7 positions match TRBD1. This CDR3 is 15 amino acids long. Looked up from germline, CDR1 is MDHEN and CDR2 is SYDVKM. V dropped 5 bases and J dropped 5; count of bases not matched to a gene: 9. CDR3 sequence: CASSPTGSYYQPQHF. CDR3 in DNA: TGTGCCAGCAGTCCGACAGGGTCCTATTATCAGCCCCAGCATTTT.

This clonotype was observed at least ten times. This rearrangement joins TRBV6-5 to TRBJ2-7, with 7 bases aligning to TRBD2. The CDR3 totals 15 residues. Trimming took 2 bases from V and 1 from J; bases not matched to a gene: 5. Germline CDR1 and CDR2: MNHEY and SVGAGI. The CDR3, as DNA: TGTGCCAGCAGTTACATGGGACTACGGTCCTACGAGCAGTACTTC. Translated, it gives CASSYMGLRSYEQYF.

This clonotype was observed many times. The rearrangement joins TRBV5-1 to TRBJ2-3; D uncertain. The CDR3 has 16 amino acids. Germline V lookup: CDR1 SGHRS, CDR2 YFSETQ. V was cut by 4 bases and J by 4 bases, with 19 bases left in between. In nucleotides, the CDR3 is TGCGCCAGCAGCCTACCTTCGTCTCCTGGTGCAGATACGCAGTATTTT. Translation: CASSLPSSPGADTQYF.

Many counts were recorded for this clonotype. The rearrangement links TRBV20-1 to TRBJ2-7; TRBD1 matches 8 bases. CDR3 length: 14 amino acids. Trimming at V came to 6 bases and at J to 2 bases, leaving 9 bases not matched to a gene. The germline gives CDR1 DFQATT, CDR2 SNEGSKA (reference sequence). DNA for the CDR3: TGCAGTGCGCATCCGGGACAGGTACCCTACGAGCAGTACTTC. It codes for CSAHPGQVPYEQYF.

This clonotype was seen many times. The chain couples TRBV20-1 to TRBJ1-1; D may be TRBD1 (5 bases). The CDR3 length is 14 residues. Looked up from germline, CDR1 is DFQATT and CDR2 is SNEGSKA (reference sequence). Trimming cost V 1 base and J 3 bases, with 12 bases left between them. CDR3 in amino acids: CSARGRWGDTEAFF. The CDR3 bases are TGCAGTGCTAGAGGCCGTTGGGGGGACACTGAAGCTTTCTTT.

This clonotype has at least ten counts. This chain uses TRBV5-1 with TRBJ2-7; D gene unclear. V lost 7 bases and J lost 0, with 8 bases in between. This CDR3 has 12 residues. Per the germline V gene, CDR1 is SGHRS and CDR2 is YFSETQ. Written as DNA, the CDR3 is TGCGCCAGCCGTCGCGGCTCCTACGAGCAGTACTTC. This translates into CASRRGSYEQYF.

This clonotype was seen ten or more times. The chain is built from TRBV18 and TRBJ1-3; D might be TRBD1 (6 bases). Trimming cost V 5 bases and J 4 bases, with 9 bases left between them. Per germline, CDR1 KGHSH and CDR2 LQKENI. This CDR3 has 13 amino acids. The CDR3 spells CASSTGIGNTIYF. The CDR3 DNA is TGTGCCAGCTCAACAGGGATCGGAAACACCATATATTTT.

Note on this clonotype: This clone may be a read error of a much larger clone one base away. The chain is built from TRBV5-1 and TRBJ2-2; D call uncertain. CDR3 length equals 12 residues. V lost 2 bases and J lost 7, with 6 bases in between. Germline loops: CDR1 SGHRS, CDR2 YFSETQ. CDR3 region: CASSFKGGELFF. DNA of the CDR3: TGCGCCAGCAGCTTTAAGGGCGGGGAGCTGTTTTTT.

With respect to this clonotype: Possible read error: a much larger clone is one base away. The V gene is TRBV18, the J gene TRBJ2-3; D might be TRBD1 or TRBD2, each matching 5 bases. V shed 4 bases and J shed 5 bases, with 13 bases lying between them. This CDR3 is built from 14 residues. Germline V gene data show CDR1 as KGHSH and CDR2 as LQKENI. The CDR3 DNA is TGTGCCAGCTCACTGGGGACCGGCGAAGATACGCAGTATTTT. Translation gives CASSLGTGEDTQYF.

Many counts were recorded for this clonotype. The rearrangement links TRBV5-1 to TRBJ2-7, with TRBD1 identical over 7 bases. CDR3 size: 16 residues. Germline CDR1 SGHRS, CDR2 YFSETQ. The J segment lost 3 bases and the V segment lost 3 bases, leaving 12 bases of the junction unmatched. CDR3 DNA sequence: TGCGCCAGCAGCTCAACAGACAGGGTACGGAGCTACGAGCAGTACTTC. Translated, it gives CASSSTDRVRSYEQYF.

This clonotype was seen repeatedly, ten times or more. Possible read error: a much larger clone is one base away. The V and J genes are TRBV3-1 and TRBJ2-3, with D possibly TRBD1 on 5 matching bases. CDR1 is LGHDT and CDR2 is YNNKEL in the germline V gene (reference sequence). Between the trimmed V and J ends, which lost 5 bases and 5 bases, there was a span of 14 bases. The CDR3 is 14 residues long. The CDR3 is CASSGSKGEDTQYF. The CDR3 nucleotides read TGTGCCAGCAGCGGGTCCAAAGGGGAAGATACGCAGTATTTT.

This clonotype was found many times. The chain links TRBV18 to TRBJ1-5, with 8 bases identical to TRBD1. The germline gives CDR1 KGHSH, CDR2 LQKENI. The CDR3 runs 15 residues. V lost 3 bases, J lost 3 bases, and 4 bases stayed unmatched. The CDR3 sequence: CASSPGQGTNQPQHF. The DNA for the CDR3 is TGTGCCAGCTCACCCGGACAGGGAACCAATCAGCCCCAGCATTTT.

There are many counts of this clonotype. The CDR3 reads CASSLAGIGPEAFF. The CDR3 nucleotides are TGCGCCAGCAGCTTGGCCGGGATTGGGCCAGAAGCTTTCTTT. The rearrangement uses TRBV5-1 and TRBJ1-1; D is uncertain. V lost 0 bases and J lost 8, with 14 bases in between. Germline loops: CDR1 SGHRS, CDR2 YFSETQ. This CDR3 spans 14 amino acids.

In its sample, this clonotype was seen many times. The CDR3 loop is CASSLNAAYEQYF. Written as DNA, the CDR3 is TGTGCCAGCAGTTTAAACGCGGCCTACGAGCAGTACTTC. The V and J genes are TRBV28 and TRBJ2-7, with D unresolved. The CDR3 covers 13 residues. CDR1 is MDHEN and CDR2 is SYDVKM in the germline V gene. The ends were cut back, 2 bases at V and 2 bases at J, with 7 bases in the middle.

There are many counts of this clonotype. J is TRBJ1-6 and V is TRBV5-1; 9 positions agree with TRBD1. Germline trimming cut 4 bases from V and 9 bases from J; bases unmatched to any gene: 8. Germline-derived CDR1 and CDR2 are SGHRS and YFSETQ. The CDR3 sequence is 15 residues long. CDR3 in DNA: TGCGCCAGCAGCCCGGGGGACAGGGAAGCTTCACCCCTCCACTTT. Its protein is CASSPGDREASPLHF.

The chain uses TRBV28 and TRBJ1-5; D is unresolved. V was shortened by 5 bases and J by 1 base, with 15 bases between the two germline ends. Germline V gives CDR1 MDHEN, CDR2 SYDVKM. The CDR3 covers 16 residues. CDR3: CASSALKLGSNQPQHF. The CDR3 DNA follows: TGTGCCAGCAGTGCCCTGAAGTTGGGGAGCAATCAGCCCCAGCATTTT.